This T cell receptor (beta chain) was sequenced during a study of blood T cell repertoires in COVID-19 (TCRdb year 2020). At the level of the whole study: Samples covering the acute and convalescent phases of COVID-19 were provided by collaborators in the United States, Italy and Spain. The material from the prospective study consisted of cDNA or gDNA derived from T cells, B-cell-depleted T cells, or PBMCs. Deeply sampled blood TCRbeta repertoires from subjects exposed to, actively infected with, or recovered from COVID-19 were included in the dataset. The repertoires were made available in a free public database intended to serve as a resource for research on the immune response to SARS-CoV-2. The samples were drawn from two sources: the first 160 participants of the ongoing ImmuneRACE study, and 1,000 to 1,500 subjects contributed by 6 global collaborators. Sample metadata almost always included a de-identified subject ID, COVID-19 status, age in years and sex. Where available, HLA class I and class II types were obtained from metadata supplied by the sample provider rather than from assay-based typing. What the study reported, not specific to this receptor: How much clinical and demographic metadata was included differed by source and by participant, and the metadata was provided uncurated.

The CDR3 has 16 amino acids, counting the end cysteine and phenylalanine. This entry keeps only the CDR3 DNA: 48 bases, framed from base 1. Between the V and J ends, shortened by 2 bases and 2 bases respectively, the junction contains 13 bases. The germline V gene encodes CDR1 SGHTA and CDR2 FQGNSA. In regard to this clone: It has no known antigen specificity. Per-nucleotide qualities are absent, and no much larger clonotype sits a single base away.

TCRbeta CDR3 regions were amplified from genomic DNA by means of the immunoSEQ Assay, a bias-controlled multiplex PCR. Turning to the authors' computational methods: Within the assay, amplification of reference gene primers was used to estimate how many nucleated cells each sample contained. To quantify the absolute abundance of each unique TCRbeta CDR3 rearrangement, sequence reads were collapsed and filtered. For each sample, productive Simpson clonality was calculated as the square root of Simpson's diversity index across productive rearrangements. Held by TCRdb, this immuneACCESS table contains in-frame sequences only and omits some clones. Under half of the omission traces to an unresolved V gene where checked; the cause of the rest is unknown. The V and J calls and clone size come from that table; D and trimming were worked out from the DNA. For this sample there are about 210,000 clones; roughly nine tenths appear just once. The leading ten clones occupy roughly 0.69% of the sample.

Collaborating institutions collected whole blood in K2EDTA tubes following their own protocols. For TCRbeta analysis, collaborators shipped samples in one of three forms: frozen whole blood, isolated PBMCs, or DNA extracted from either of those sample types. The chain is assembled from TRBV7-2 and TRBJ1-3, with no D gene named confidently. Sequenced material: peripheral blood. This receptor was identified in a man aged 40-50 years with acute or convalescent COVID-19. The sequence in DNA is TGTGCCAGCAGCTTATCGAGCCCAGGTACTGGAAACACCATATATTTT. This encodes CASSLSSPGTGNTIYF. Outside the CDR3, residues come from the reference TRBV7-2 and TRBJ1-3 proteins, so the full variable domain is: GAGVSQSPSNKVTEKGKDVELRCDPISGHTALYWYRQSLGQGLEFLIYFQGNSAPDKSGLPSDRFSAERTGGSVSTLTIQRTQQEDSAVYLCASSLSSPGTGNTIYFGEGSWLTVV.